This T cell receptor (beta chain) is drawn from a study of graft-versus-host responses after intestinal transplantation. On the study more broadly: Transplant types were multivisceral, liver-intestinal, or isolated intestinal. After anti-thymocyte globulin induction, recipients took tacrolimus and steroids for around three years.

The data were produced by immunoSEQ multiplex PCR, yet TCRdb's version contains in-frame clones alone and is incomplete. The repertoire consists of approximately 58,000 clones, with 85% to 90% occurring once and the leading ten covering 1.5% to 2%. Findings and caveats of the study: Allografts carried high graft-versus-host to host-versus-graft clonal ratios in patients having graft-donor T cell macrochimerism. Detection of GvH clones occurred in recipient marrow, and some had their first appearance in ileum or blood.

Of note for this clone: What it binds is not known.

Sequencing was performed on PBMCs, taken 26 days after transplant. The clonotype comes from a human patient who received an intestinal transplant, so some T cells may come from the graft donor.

The CDR3 here is CASSSNKELDEKLFF. The CDR3 nucleotides read TGTGCCAGCAGCTCTAATAAAGAGTTGGATGAAAAACTGTTTTTT. This rearrangement joins TRBV5-6 to TRBJ1-4; D gene unclear. The CDR3 runs 15 residues. Looked up from germline, CDR1 is SGHDT and CDR2 is YYEEEE. The V and J ends lost 3 bases and 6 bases respectively, with 15 bases between them.